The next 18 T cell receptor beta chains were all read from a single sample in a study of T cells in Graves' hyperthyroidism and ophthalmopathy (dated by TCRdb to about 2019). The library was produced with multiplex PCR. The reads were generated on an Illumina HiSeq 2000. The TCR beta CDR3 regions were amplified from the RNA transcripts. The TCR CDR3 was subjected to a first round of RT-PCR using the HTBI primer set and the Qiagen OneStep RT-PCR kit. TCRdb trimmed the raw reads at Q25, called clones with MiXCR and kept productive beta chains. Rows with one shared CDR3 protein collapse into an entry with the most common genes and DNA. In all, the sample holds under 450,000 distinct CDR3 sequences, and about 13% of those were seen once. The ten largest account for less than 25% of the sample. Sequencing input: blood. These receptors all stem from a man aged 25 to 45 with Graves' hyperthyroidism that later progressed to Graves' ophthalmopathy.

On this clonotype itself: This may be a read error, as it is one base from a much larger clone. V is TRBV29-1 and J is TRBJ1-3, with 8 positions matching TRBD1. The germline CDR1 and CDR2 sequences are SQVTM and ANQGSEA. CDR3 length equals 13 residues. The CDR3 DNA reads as TGCAGCGTTGGGGACAGGTCTGTAAACACCATATATTTT. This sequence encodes CSVGDRSVNTIYF.

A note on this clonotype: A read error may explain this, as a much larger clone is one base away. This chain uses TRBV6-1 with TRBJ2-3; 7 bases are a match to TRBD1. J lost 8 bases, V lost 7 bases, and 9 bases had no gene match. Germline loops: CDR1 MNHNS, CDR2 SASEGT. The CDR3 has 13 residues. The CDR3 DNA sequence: TGTGCCAGCACGACGTCAGGGGGAGCTACGCAGTATTTT. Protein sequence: CASTTSGGATQYF.

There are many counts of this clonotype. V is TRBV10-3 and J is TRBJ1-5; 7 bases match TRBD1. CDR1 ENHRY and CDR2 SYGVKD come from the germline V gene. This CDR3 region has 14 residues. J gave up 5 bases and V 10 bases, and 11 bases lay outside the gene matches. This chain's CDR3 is CATSHGTDDQPQHF. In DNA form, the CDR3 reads TGTGCCACCAGCCACGGGACAGACGATCAGCCCCAGCATTTT.

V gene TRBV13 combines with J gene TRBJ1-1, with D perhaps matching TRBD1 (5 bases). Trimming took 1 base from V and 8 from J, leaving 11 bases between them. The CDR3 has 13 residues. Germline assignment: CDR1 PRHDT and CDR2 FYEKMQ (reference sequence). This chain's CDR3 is CASSLVGAREAFF. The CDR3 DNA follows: TGTGCCAGCAGCTTAGTCGGGGCTCGGGAAGCTTTCTTT.

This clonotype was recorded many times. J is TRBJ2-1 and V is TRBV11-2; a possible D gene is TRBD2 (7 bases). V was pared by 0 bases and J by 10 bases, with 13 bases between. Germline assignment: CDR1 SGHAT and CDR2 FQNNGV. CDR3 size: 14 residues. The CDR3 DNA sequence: TGTGCCAGCAGCTTAGATGGGGGGGCGGAAGAGCAGTTCTTC. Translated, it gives CASSLDGGAEEQFF.

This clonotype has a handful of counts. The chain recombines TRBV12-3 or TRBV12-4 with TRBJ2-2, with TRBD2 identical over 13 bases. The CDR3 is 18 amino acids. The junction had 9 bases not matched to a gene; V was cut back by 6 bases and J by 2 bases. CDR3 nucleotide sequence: TGTGCCAGCAGAAATTCGACTAGCGGGGGGCATAACACCGGGGAGCTGTTTTTT. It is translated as CASRNSTSGGHNTGELFF.

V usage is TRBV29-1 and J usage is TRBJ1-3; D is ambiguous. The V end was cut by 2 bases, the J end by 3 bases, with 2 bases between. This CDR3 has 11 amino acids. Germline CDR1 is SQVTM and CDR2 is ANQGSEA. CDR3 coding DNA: TGCAGCGTTGAACTTGGAAACACCATATATTTT. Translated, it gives CSVELGNTIYF.

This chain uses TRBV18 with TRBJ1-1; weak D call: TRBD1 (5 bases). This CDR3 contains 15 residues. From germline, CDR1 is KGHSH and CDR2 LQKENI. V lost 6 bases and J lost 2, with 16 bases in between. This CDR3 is CASSYQRQGNTEAFF. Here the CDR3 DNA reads TGTGCCAGCTCCTACCAGCGGCAGGGAAACACTGAAGCTTTCTTT.

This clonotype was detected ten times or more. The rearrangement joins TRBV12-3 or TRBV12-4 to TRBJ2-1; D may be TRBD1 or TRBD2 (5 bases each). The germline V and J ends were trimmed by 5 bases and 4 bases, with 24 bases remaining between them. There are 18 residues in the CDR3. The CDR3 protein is CASSTLGGKEGPYNEQFF. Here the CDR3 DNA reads TGTGCCAGCAGTACCCTTGGGGGTAAAGAGGGACCATACAATGAGCAGTTCTTC.

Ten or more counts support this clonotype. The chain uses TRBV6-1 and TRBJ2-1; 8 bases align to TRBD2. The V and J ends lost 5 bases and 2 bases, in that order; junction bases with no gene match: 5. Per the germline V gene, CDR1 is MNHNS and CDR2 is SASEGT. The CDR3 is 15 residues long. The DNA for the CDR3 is TGTGCCAGCAGTAAGGCGGGGGGTCCCTACAATGAGCAGTTCTTC. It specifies CASSKAGGPYNEQFF.

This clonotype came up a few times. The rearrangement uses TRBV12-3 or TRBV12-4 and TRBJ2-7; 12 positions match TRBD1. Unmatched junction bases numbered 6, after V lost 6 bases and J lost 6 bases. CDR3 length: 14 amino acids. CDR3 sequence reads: CASRIGTGGREQYF. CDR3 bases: TGTGCCAGCAGGATCGGGACAGGGGGCCGCGAGCAGTACTTC.

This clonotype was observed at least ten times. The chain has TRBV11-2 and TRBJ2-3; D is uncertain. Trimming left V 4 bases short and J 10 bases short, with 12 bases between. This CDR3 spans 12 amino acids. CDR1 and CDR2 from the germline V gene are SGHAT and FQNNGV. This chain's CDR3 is CASSSTRAAQYF. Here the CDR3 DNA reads TGTGCCAGCAGCTCGACTCGGGCGGCGCAGTATTTT.

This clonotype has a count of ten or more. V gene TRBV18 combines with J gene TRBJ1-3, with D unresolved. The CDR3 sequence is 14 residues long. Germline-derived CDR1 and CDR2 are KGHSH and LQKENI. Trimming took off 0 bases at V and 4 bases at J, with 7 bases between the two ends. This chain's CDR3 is CASSPPSKGNTIYF. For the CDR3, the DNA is TGTGCCAGCTCACCACCGTCAAAAGGAAACACCATATATTTT.

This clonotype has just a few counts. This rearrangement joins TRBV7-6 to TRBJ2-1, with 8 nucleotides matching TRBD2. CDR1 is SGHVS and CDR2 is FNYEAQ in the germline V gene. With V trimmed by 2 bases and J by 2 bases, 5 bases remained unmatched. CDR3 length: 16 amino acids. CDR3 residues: CASSLPGGGTYNEQFF. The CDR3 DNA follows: TGTGCCAGCAGCTTACCGGGGGGGGGGACCTACAATGAGCAGTTCTTC.

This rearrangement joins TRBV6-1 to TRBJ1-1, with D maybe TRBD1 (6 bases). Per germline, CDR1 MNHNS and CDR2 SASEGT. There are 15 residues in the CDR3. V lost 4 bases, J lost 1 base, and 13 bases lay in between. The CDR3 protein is CASSGNREANTEAFF. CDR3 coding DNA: TGTGCCAGCAGTGGAAACAGGGAGGCGAACACTGAAGCTTTCTTT.

The CDR3 loop is CASSQGDRGNTIYF. In nucleotides, the CDR3 is TGTGCCAGCAGCCAAGGGGACAGGGGAAACACCATATATTTT. J is TRBJ1-3 and V is TRBV3-1; 8 nucleotides line up with TRBD1. The CDR3 is 14 amino acids. Germline trimming cut 1 base from V and 4 bases from J; bases unmatched to any gene: 0. The germline V gene encodes CDR1 LGHDT and CDR2 YNNKEL (reference sequence).

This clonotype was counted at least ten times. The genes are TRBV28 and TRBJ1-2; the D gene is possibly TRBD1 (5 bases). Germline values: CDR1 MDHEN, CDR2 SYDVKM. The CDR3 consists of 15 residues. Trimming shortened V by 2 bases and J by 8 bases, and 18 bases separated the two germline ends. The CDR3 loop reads CASSLGPRGDGGYTF. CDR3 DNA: TGTGCCAGCAGTTTAGGGCCAAGAGGGGATGGAGGCTACACCTTC.

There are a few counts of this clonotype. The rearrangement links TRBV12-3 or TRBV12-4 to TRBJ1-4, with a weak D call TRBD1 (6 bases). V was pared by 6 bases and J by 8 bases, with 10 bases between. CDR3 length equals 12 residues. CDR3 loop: CASRGGGEKLFF. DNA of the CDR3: TGTGCCAGCAGGGGGGGCGGGGAAAAACTGTTTTTT.